In this sample, the clone carrying this T cell receptor (beta chain) turned up once. The data belong to a study of blood T cell repertoires in COVID-19. For the study at large: Some COVID-19 samples were acute and others convalescent; all came from the United States, Italy and Spain.

Source study methods: Estimation of nucleated cell counts was performed using reference gene primer amplification. The data were produced by immunoSEQ multiplex PCR, yet TCRdb's version contains in-frame clones alone and is incomplete. V, J and clone size are taken as reported in that table, and D and trimming were inferred from the DNA itself. The table has some 300,000 clones, 85% to 90% seen once; the top ten hold 5.5% to 8%. The CDR3 is 18 amino acids. Trimming took 4 bases from V and 0 from J, leaving 18 bases between them. Per the germline V gene, CDR1 is KGHDR and CDR2 is SFDVKD. Sequencing input: peripheral blood. The genes are TRBV24-1 and TRBJ1-3; unclear D gene. This receptor was obtained from a woman in her fifties or sixties with COVID-19, enrolled during active disease. CDR3 region: CATSDSSGHSVSGNTIYF. The CDR3 DNA sequence: TGTGCCACCAGTGACTCCTCTGGGCATTCGGTCTCTGGAAACACCATATATTTT.